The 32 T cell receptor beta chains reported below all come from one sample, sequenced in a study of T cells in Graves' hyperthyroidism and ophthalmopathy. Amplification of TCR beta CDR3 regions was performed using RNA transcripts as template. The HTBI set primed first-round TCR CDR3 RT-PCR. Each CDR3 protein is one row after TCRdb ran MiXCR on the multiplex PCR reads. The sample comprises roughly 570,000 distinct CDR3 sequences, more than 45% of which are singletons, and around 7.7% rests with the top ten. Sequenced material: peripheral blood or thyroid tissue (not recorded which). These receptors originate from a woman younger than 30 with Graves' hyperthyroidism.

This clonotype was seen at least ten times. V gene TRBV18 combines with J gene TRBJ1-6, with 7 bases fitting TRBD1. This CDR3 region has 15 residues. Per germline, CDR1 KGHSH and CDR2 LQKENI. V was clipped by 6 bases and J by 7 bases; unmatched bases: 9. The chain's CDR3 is CASSQDRLGNSPLHF. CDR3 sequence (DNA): TGTGCCAGCTCCCAGGACAGGCTCGGGAATTCACCCCTCCACTTT. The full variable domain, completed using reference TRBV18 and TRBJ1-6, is NAGVMQNPRHLVRRRGQEARLRCSPMKGHSHVYWYRQLPEEGLKFMVYLQKENIIDESGMPKERFSAEFPKEGPSILRIQQVVRGDSAAYFCASSQDRLGNSPLHFGNGTRLTVT.

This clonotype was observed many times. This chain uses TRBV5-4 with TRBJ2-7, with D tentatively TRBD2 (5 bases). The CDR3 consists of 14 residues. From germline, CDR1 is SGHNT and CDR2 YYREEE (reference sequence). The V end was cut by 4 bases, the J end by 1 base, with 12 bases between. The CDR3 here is CASSNPGKSYEQYF. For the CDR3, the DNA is TGTGCCAGCAGCAACCCGGGAAAATCCTACGAGCAGTACTTC.

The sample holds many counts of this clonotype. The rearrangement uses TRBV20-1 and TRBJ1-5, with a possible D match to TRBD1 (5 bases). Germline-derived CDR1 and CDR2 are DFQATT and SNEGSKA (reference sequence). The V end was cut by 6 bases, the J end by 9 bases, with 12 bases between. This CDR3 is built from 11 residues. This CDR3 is CSATDFGPQHF. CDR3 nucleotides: TGCAGTGCGACAGACTTCGGGCCCCAGCATTTT.

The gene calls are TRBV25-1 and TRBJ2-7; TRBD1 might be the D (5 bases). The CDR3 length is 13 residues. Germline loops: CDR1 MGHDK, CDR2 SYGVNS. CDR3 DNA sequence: TGTGCTAAGACTGACAGTCCCTCCTACGAGCAGTACTTC. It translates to CAKTDSPSYEQYF.

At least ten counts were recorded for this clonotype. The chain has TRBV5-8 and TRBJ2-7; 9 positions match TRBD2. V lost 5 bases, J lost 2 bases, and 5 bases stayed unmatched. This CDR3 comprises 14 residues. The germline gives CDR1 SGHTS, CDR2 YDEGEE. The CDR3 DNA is TGTGCCAGCAGGGCGGGGGGGGATCCCTACGAGCAGTACTTC. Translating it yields CASRAGGDPYEQYF.

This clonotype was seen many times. CDR3 DNA sequence: TGCAGTGCTCCGACTAGCGGGGACTACGAGCAGTACTTC. This encodes CSAPTSGDYEQYF. V gene TRBV20-1 combines with J gene TRBJ2-7, with 11 bases identical to TRBD2. Germline loops: CDR1 DFQATT, CDR2 SNEGSKA (reference sequence). The length of the CDR3 is 13 residues. J lost 3 bases, V lost 5 bases, and 3 bases had no gene match.

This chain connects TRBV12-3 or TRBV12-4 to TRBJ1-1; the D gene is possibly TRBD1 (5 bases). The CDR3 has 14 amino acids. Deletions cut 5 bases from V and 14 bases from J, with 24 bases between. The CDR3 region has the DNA TGTGCCAGCAGTACCCGCCTGGGACGGGGTGAGCAGTTCTTT. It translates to CASSTRLGRGEQFF.

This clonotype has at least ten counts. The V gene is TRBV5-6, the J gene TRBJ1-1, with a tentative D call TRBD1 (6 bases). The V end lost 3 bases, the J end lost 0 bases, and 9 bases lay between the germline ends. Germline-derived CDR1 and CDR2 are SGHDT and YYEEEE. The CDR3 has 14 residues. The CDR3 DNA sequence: TGTGCCAGCAGCTCGGACAGAATGAACACTGAAGCTTTCTTT. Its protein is CASSSDRMNTEAFF.

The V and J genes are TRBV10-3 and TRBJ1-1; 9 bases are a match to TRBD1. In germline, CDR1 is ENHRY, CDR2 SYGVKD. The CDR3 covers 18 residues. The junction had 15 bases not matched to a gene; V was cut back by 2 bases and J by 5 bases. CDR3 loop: CAISEPTSGTGFGTEAFF. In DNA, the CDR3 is TGTGCCATCAGTGAGCCGACTAGCGGGACAGGGTTTGGGACTGAAGCTTTCTTT.

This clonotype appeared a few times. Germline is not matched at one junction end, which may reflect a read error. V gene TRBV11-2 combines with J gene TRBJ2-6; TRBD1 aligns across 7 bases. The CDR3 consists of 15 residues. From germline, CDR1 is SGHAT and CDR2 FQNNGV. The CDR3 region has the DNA TGTGCCAGCAGCGCCCACCTGACGGGACAGAACACTGAAGCTTTC. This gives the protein CASSAHLTGQNTEAF.

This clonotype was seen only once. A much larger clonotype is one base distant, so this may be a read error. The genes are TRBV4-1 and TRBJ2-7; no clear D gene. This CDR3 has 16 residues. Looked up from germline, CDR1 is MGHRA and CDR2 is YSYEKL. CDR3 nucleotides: TGCGCCGGCAGCCCCGATCCCGGCACGGACTCCTACGAGCAGTACTTC. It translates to CAGSPDPGTDSYEQYF.

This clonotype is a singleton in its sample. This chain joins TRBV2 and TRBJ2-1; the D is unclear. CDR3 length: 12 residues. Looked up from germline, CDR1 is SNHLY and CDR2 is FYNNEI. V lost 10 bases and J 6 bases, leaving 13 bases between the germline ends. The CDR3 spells CATGPERNEQFF. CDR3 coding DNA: TGTGCCACCGGACCAGAACGCAATGAGCAGTTCTTC.

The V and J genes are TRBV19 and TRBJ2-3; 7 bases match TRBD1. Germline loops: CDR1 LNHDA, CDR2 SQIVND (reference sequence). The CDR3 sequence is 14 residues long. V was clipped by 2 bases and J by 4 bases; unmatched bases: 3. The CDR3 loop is CASSIWQGADTQYF. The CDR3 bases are TGTGCCAGTAGTATATGGCAGGGGGCAGATACGCAGTATTTT.

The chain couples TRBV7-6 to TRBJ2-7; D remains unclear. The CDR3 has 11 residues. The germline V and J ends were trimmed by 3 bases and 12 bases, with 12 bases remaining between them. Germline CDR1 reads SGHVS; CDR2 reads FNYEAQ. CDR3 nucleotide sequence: TGTGCCAGCAGCTTTGGTTCACGCCCGTACTTC. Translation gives CASSFGSRPYF.

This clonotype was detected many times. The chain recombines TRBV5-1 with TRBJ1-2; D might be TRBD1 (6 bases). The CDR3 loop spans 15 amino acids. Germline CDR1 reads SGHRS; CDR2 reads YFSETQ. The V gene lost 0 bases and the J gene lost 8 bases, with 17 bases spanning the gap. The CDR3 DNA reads TGCGCCAGCAGCTTGGGGCGGGGGGGCCAAGGCGGCTACACCTTC. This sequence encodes CASSLGRGGQGGYTF.

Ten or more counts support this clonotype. The DNA of the CDR3 is TGTGCCAGCCTCGGACTCCCGAGGCAGCCCCAGCATTTT. It yields the protein CASLGLPRQPQHF. V is TRBV6-5 and J is TRBJ1-5; D unclear. CDR1 is MNHEY, CDR2 SVGAGI, per germline. The CDR3 is made up of 13 amino acids. Trimming pared 8 bases from V and 7 bases from J, leaving 15 bases between.

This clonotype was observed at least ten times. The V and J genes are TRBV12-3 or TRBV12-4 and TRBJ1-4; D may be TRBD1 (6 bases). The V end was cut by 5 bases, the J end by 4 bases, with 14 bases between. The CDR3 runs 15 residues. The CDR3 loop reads CASSTDRSVNEKLFF. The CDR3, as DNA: TGTGCCAGCAGTACCGACAGGAGCGTTAATGAAAAACTGTTTTTT.

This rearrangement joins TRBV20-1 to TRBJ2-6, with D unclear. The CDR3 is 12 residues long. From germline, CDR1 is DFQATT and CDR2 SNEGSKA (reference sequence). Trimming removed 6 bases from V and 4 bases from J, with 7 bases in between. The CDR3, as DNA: TGCAGTGCGACACAGGGGGCCAACGTCCTGACTTTC. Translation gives CSATQGANVLTF.

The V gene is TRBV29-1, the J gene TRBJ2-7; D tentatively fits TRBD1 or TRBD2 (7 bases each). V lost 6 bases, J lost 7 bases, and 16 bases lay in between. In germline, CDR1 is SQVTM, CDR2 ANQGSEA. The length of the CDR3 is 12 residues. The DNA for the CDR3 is TGCAGCGTAGCTTACAGGGGAGGGGAGCAGTACTTC. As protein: CSVAYRGGEQYF.

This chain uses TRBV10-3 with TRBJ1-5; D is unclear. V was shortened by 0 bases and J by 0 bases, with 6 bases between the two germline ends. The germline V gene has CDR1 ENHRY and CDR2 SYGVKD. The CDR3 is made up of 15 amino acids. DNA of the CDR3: TGTGCCATCAGTGAGTCTGAAACTAGCAATCAGCCCCAGCATTTT. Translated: CAISESETSNQPQHF.

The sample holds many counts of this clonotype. The CDR3: CASSLVSGDEKLFF. The CDR3 coding sequence is TGTGCCAGCAGTTTAGTGTCAGGGGACGAAAAACTGTTTTTT. The J gene is TRBJ1-4, the V gene TRBV12-3 or TRBV12-4; the D gene is possibly TRBD1 (6 bases). The CDR3 length is 14 residues. V was clipped by 1 base and J by 8 bases, with 11 bases between them.

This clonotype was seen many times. The CDR3 nucleotides are TGTGCCAGCAGCCAAACAGGGACCTCCTACGAGCAGTACTTC. Protein product: CASSQTGTSYEQYF. The rearrangement joins TRBV4-2 to TRBJ2-7, with a possible D match to TRBD1 (6 bases). The length of the CDR3 is 14 residues. V lost 2 bases and J 0 bases, leaving 8 bases between the germline ends. CDR1 and CDR2 (germline): LGHNA, YNFKEQ.

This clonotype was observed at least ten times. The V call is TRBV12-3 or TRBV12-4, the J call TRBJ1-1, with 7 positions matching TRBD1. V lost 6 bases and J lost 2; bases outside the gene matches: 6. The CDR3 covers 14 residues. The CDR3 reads CASSRRQGNTEAFF. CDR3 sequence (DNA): TGTGCCAGCAGCCGCCGACAGGGTAACACTGAAGCTTTCTTT.

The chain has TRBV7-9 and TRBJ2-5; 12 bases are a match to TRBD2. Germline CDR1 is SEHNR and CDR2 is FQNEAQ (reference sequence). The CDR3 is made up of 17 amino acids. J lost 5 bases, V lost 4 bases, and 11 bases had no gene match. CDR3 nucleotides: TGTGCCAGCAGCTCCTCCCTTGCTAGCGGGAGGGGGGAGACCCAGTACTTC. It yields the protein CASSSSLASGRGETQYF. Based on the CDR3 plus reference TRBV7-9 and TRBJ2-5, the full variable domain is DTGVSQNPRHKITKRGQNVTFRCDPISEHNRLYWYRQTLGQGPEFLTYFQNEAQLEKSRLLSDRFSAERPKGSFSTLEIQRTEQGDSAMYLCASSSSLASGRGETQYFGPGTRLLVL.

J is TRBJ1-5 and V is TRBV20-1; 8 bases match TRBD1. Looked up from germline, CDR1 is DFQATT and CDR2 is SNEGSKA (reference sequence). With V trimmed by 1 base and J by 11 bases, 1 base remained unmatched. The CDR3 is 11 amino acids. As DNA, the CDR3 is TGCAGTGCTAGAGGGGGACAGGCCCAGCATTTT. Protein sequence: CSARGGQAQHF.

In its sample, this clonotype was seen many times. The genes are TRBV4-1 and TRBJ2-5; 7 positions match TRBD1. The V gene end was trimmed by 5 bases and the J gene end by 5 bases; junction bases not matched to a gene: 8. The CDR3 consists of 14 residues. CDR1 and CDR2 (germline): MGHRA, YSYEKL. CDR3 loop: CASSKTGIGETQYF. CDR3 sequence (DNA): TGCGCCAGCAGCAAGACAGGGATCGGGGAGACCCAGTACTTC.

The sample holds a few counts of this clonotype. CDR3 DNA sequence: TGTGCCAGCAGTTTAGGAAGACTAGCGGGGGCCCAAGAGACCCAGTACTTC. Protein: CASSLGRLAGAQETQYF. The rearrangement joins TRBV12-3 or TRBV12-4 to TRBJ2-5, with 12 bases identical to TRBD2. V lost 1 base, J lost 1 base, and 4 bases stayed unmatched. The CDR3 has 17 amino acids.

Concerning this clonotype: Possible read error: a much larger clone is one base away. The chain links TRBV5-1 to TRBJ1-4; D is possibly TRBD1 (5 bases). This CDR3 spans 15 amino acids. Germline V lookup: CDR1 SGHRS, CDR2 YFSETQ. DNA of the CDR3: TGCGCCGGCAGCCTGGGAGGGGTCACTAATGAAAAACTGTTTTTT. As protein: CAGSLGGVTNEKLFF. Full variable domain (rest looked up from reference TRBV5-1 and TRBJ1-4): KAGVTQTPRYLIKTRGQQVTLSCSPISGHRSVSWYQQTPGQGLQFLFEYFSETQRNKGNFPGRFSGRQFSNSRSEMNVSTLELGDSALYLCAGSLGGVTNEKLFFGSGTQLSVL.

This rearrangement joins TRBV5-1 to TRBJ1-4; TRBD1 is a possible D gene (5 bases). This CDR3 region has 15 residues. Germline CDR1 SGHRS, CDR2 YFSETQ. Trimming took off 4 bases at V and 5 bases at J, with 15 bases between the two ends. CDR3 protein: CASSEPGLLNEKLFF. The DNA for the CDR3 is TGCGCCAGCAGCGAGCCGGGACTACTCAATGAAAAACTGTTTTTT.

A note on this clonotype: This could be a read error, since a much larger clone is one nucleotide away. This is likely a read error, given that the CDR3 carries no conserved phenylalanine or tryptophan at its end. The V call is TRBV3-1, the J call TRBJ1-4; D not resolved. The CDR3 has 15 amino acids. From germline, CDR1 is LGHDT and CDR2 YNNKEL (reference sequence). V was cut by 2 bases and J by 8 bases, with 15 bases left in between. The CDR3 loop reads CASSQSLTRGEKLFS. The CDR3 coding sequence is TGTGCCAGCAGCCAAAGTTTGACCCGAGGAGAAAAACTGTTTTCT.

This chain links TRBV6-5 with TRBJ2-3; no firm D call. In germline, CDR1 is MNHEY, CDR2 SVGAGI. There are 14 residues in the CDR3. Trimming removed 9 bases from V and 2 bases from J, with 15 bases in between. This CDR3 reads CASALRRDTDTQYF. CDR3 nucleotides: TGTGCCAGTGCCCTACGGCGAGACACAGATACGCAGTATTTT.

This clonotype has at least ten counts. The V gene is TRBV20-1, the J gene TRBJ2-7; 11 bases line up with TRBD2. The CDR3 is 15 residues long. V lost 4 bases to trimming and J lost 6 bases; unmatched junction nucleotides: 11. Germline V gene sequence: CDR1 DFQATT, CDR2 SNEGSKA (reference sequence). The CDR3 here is CSAIGSSGRPSEQYF. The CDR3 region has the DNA TGCAGTGCTATAGGTTCTAGCGGGAGGCCCTCCGAGCAGTACTTC.